A selection of T cell receptor beta chains follows, all from one sample in a study of CD8 T cells in Susac syndrome. From the immunoSEQ multiplex PCR reads, TCRdb called clonotypes with MiXCR, one entry per CDR3 protein. Of approximately 160,000 distinct CDR3 sequences listed, under 95% are singletons. The sequenced material came from CD4+ T cells from PBMCs. The receptors come from a human donor in good health. CDR3s include the opening cysteine and the closing phenylalanine or tryptophan. The D gene is left open where the match is weak. Not every row has a clone size; where given, it reads once, few, many or a size class.

d_gene: NA; j_gene: TRBJ1-5; abundance: NA; v_gene: TRBV18; CDR3aa: CASSAARARNQPQHF; CDR3nt: TGTGCCAGCTCGGCGGCCCGGGCCAGGAATCAGCCCCAGCATTTT
d_gene: TRBD2; j_gene: TRBJ2-3; abundance: NA; v_gene: TRBV7-8; CDR3aa: CASRPAGGRTDTQYF; CDR3nt: TGTGCCAGCAGGCCAGCGGGGGGACGCACAGATACGCAGTATTTT
d_gene: TRBD2; j_gene: TRBJ2-3; abundance: once; v_gene: TRBV20-1; CDR3aa: CSARAPTSGDTDTQYF; CDR3nt: TGCAGTGCTAGAGCTCCGACTAGCGGGGATACAGATACGCAGTATTTT
d_gene: TRBD1; j_gene: TRBJ2-7; abundance: NA; v_gene: TRBV29-1; CDR3aa: CSVGQGRGGEQYF; CDR3nt: TGCAGCGTCGGACAGGGGCGAGGTGGGGAGCAGTACTTC
d_gene: TRBD2; j_gene: TRBJ2-1; abundance: NA; v_gene: TRBV4-1; CDR3aa: CASSQPLSWEGYNEQFF; CDR3nt: TGCGCCAGCAGCCAACCTCTTAGCTGGGAGGGCTACAATGAGCAGTTCTTC
d_gene: TRBD2; j_gene: TRBJ2-1; abundance: NA; v_gene: TRBV24-1; CDR3aa: CATSDLKREGGTYNEQFF; CDR3nt: TGTGCCACCAGTGACCTAAAGCGGGAGGGGGGGACCTACAATGAGCAGTTCTTC
d_gene: NA; j_gene: TRBJ2-2; abundance: NA; v_gene: TRBV5-6; CDR3aa: CASSFVGAPAGELFF; CDR3nt: TGTGCCAGCAGCTTCGTGGGGGCGCCGGCCGGGGAGCTGTTTTTT
d_gene: TRBD1; j_gene: TRBJ2-7; abundance: NA; v_gene: TRBV7-9; CDR3aa: CASSWDRSSYEQYF; CDR3nt: TGTGCCAGCAGCTGGGACAGAAGCTCCTACGAGCAGTACTTC
d_gene: NA; j_gene: TRBJ1-1; abundance: NA; v_gene: TRBV28; CDR3aa: CASSVQGVSGTEAFF; CDR3nt: TGTGCCAGCAGTGTACAGGGTGTGAGTGGCACTGAAGCTTTCTTT
d_gene: NA; j_gene: TRBJ2-3; abundance: NA; v_gene: TRBV5-4; CDR3aa: CASSSSDTQYF; CDR3nt: TGTGCCAGCAGCTCCTCAGATACGCAGTATTTT
d_gene: NA; j_gene: TRBJ2-5; abundance: few; v_gene: TRBV4-3; CDR3aa: CASSQTVWGEETQYF; CDR3nt: TGCGCCAGCAGCCAGACTGTCTGGGGAGAAGAGACCCAGTACTTC
d_gene: TRBD2; j_gene: TRBJ2-1; abundance: NA; v_gene: TRBV13; CDR3aa: CASRISGGGNEQFF; CDR3nt: TGTGCCAGCAGAATTAGCGGGGGGGGCAATGAGCAGTTCTTC
d_gene: TRBD1; j_gene: TRBJ2-1; abundance: NA; v_gene: TRBV5-1; CDR3aa: CASGGQGPYNEQFF; CDR3nt: TGCGCCAGCGGCGGACAGGGTCCCTACAATGAGCAGTTCTTC
d_gene: NA; j_gene: TRBJ2-7; abundance: NA; v_gene: TRBV6-6; CDR3aa: CASRRGGGVDEQYF; CDR3nt: TGTGCCAGCAGACGAGGGGGGGGCGTCGACGAGCAGTACTTC
d_gene: TRBD1; j_gene: TRBJ1-2; abundance: NA; v_gene: TRBV12-3/TRBV12-4; CDR3aa: CASSYPDRGLGYTF; CDR3nt: TGTGCCAGCAGTTACCCGGACAGGGGGCTTGGCTACACCTTC
d_gene: NA; j_gene: TRBJ2-5; abundance: NA; v_gene: TRBV6-2/TRBV6-3; CDR3aa: CASSYSFSGGETQYF; CDR3nt: TGTGCCAGCAGTTACTCGTTTTCGGGTGGCGAGACCCAGTACTTC
d_gene: TRBD2; j_gene: TRBJ2-7; abundance: NA; v_gene: TRBV28; CDR3aa: CASSSSGTRDYEQYF; CDR3nt: TGTGCCAGCAGTTCATCCGGGACTAGAGACTACGAGCAGTACTTC
d_gene: NA; j_gene: TRBJ2-6; abundance: NA; v_gene: TRBV5-6; CDR3aa: CASSLRPSGANVLTF; CDR3nt: TGTGCCAGCAGCCTGAGGCCCTCTGGGGCCAACGTCCTGACTTTC
d_gene: TRBD1; j_gene: TRBJ1-5; abundance: NA; v_gene: TRBV6-5; CDR3aa: CASSPQGGLGQPQHF; CDR3nt: TGTGCCAGCAGCCCCCAGGGGGGTTTGGGTCAGCCCCAGCATTTT
d_gene: NA; j_gene: TRBJ2-7; abundance: NA; v_gene: TRBV20-1; CDR3aa: CSARKLASYEQYF; CDR3nt: TGCAGTGCTAGGAAACTAGCAAGCTACGAGCAGTACTTC
d_gene: TRBD1; j_gene: TRBJ2-7; abundance: NA; v_gene: TRBV5-1; CDR3aa: CASSLNRGDYEQYF; CDR3nt: TGCGCCAGCAGCTTGAACAGGGGGGACTACGAGCAGTACTTC
d_gene: NA; j_gene: TRBJ2-3; abundance: NA; v_gene: TRBV7-2; CDR3aa: CASSLLIGVGTDTQYF; CDR3nt: TGTGCCAGCAGCTTACTGATAGGGGTGGGTACAGATACGCAGTATTTT
d_gene: NA; j_gene: TRBJ1-2; abundance: few; v_gene: TRBV18; CDR3aa: CASSPQGLDGYTF; CDR3nt: TGTGCCAGCTCACCTCAAGGGCTGGATGGCTACACCTTC
d_gene: NA; j_gene: TRBJ2-2; abundance: NA; v_gene: TRBV6-5; CDR3aa: CATLGSAGELFF; CDR3nt: TGTGCCACCCTCGGGTCTGCTGGGGAGCTGTTTTTT
d_gene: TRBD1; j_gene: TRBJ1-6; abundance: NA; v_gene: TRBV9; CDR3aa: CASSDRTGHGSPLHF; CDR3nt: TGTGCCAGCAGCGATCGGACAGGTCATGGTTCACCCCTCCACTTT
d_gene: TRBD1; j_gene: TRBJ2-1; abundance: NA; v_gene: TRBV5-1; CDR3aa: CASSLRTGSDEQFF; CDR3nt: TGCGCCAGCAGCTTAAGGACAGGGTCGGATGAGCAGTTCTTC
d_gene: NA; j_gene: TRBJ2-2; abundance: NA; v_gene: TRBV5-8; CDR3aa: CATLPGHLTGELFF; CDR3nt: TGTGCCACCTTACCGGGACACCTCACCGGGGAGCTGTTTTTT
d_gene: TRBD1; j_gene: TRBJ2-7; abundance: NA; v_gene: TRBV29-1; CDR3aa: CSVGTGQGDYEQYF; CDR3nt: TGCAGCGTTGGAACCGGACAGGGGGACTACGAGCAGTACTTC
d_gene: NA; j_gene: TRBJ1-2; abundance: NA; v_gene: TRBV20-1; CDR3aa: CSARDEGYTF; CDR3nt: TGCAGTGCTAGAGATGAGGGCTACACCTTC
d_gene: NA; j_gene: TRBJ1-5; abundance: NA; v_gene: TRBV3-1; CDR3aa: CASSPRAPGYSNQPQHF; CDR3nt: TGTGCCAGCAGCCCCAGGGCGCCAGGATATAGCAATCAGCCCCAGCATTTT
d_gene: NA; j_gene: TRBJ1-1; abundance: NA; v_gene: TRBV20-1; CDR3aa: CSARDQGNAEAFF; CDR3nt: TGCAGTGCTAGAGATCAGGGGAATGCTGAAGCTTTCTTT
d_gene: NA; j_gene: TRBJ1-1; abundance: NA; v_gene: TRBV2; CDR3aa: CASSDTRGTEAFF; CDR3nt: TGTGCCAGCAGTGATACCCGGGGGACTGAAGCTTTCTTT
d_gene: TRBD1; j_gene: TRBJ2-7; abundance: NA; v_gene: TRBV18; CDR3aa: CASSPGLGTGSHEQYF; CDR3nt: TGTGCCAGCTCCCCAGGGCTGGGGACAGGGAGCCACGAGCAGTACTTC
d_gene: TRBD2; j_gene: TRBJ2-1; abundance: once; v_gene: TRBV4-1; CDR3aa: CASSQELTSGSYNEQFF; CDR3nt: TGCGCCAGCAGCCAAGAACTGACTAGCGGGAGCTACAATGAGCAGTTCTTC
d_gene: NA; j_gene: TRBJ2-2; abundance: NA; v_gene: TRBV10-1; CDR3aa: CASRPNTGELFF; CDR3nt: TGCGCCAGCAGGCCCAACACCGGGGAGCTGTTTTTT
d_gene: NA; j_gene: TRBJ2-1; abundance: once; v_gene: TRBV4-1; CDR3aa: CASSQEGGRDAEQFF; CDR3nt: TGCGCCAGCAGCCAAGAAGGCGGGCGGGACGCTGAGCAGTTCTTC
d_gene: NA; j_gene: TRBJ2-7; abundance: NA; v_gene: TRBV6-6; CDR3aa: CASSHPGAGSYEQYF; CDR3nt: TGTGCCAGCAGCCACCCAGGGGCCGGCTCCTACGAGCAGTACTTC
d_gene: NA; j_gene: TRBJ1-1; abundance: few; v_gene: TRBV30; CDR3aa: CAWTRTENTEAFF; CDR3nt: TGTGCCTGGACCCGGACGGAGAACACTGAAGCTTTCTTT
d_gene: NA; j_gene: TRBJ1-1; abundance: NA; v_gene: TRBV29-1; CDR3aa: CSAPGISSEAFF; CDR3nt: TGCAGCGCCCCAGGGATATCATCTGAAGCTTTCTTT
d_gene: NA; j_gene: TRBJ2-7; abundance: NA; v_gene: TRBV5-1; CDR3aa: CASSLTAPYEQYF; CDR3nt: TGCGCCAGCAGCCTGACGGCCCCTTACGAGCAGTACTTC
d_gene: NA; j_gene: TRBJ1-5; abundance: NA; v_gene: TRBV6-5; CDR3aa: CASSARYNQPQHF; CDR3nt: TGTGCCAGCAGTGCCCGGTACAATCAGCCCCAGCATTTT
d_gene: TRBD1; j_gene: TRBJ2-7; abundance: NA; v_gene: TRBV6-2/TRBV6-3; CDR3aa: CASRLDPGQGVYEQYF; CDR3nt: TGTGCCAGCAGACTCGATCCGGGACAGGGGGTCTACGAGCAGTACTTC
d_gene: NA; j_gene: TRBJ2-7; abundance: NA; v_gene: TRBV6-5; CDR3aa: CASSYGEQQYF; CDR3nt: TGTGCCAGCAGTTACGGGGAGCAGCAGTACTTC
d_gene: NA; j_gene: TRBJ2-3; abundance: NA; v_gene: TRBV7-2; CDR3aa: CASSSPGDTDTQYF; CDR3nt: TGTGCCAGCAGCTCCCCGGGGGACACAGATACGCAGTATTTT
d_gene: NA; j_gene: TRBJ1-3; abundance: NA; v_gene: TRBV29-1; CDR3aa: CSVGWGPEITGNTIYF; CDR3nt: TGCAGCGTTGGTTGGGGGCCGGAAATCACTGGAAACACCATATATTTT
d_gene: TRBD2; j_gene: TRBJ2-2; abundance: NA; v_gene: TRBV7-2; CDR3aa: CASRYSGGIAGELFF; CDR3nt: TGTGCCAGCAGATATAGCGGGGGTATTGCCGGGGAGCTGTTTTTT
d_gene: NA; j_gene: TRBJ2-5; abundance: once; v_gene: TRBV12-5; CDR3aa: CASGPGTQIQETQYF; CDR3nt: TGTGCTAGTGGTCCCGGGACACAAATCCAAGAGACCCAGTACTTC
d_gene: NA; j_gene: TRBJ2-7; abundance: few; v_gene: TRBV19; CDR3aa: CASSIEWGTYEQYF; CDR3nt: TGTGCCAGTAGTATAGAGTGGGGGACGTACGAGCAGTACTTC
d_gene: NA; j_gene: TRBJ1-2; abundance: NA; v_gene: TRBV7-9; CDR3aa: CASSLSGTGYTF; CDR3nt: TGTGCCAGCAGCCTCAGCGGTACAGGCTACACCTTC
d_gene: NA; j_gene: TRBJ2-5; abundance: NA; v_gene: TRBV5-1; CDR3aa: CASSLDPASAEIETQYF; CDR3nt: TGCGCCAGCAGCTTGGATCCGGCTAGCGCCGAAATAGAGACCCAGTACTTC
d_gene: NA; j_gene: TRBJ2-1; abundance: NA; v_gene: TRBV2; CDR3aa: CASSQGTDYNEQFF; CDR3nt: TGTGCCAGCAGTCAGGGGACGGACTACAATGAGCAGTTCTTC
d_gene: NA; j_gene: TRBJ2-3; abundance: NA; v_gene: TRBV27; CDR3aa: CASSMGTQWDTQYF; CDR3nt: TGTGCCAGCAGCATGGGGACACAGTGGGATACGCAGTATTTT